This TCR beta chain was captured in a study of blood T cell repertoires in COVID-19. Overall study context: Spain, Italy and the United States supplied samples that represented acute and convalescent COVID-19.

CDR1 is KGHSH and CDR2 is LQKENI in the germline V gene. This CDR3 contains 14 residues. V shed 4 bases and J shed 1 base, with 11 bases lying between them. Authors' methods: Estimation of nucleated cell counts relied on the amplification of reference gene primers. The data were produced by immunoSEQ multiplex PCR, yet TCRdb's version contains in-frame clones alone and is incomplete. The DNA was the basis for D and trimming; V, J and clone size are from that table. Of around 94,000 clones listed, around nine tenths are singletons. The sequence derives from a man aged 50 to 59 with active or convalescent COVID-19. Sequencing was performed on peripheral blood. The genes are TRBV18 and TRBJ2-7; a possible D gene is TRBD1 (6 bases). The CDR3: CASSRMQGSYEQYF. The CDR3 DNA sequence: TGTGCCAGCTCACGAATGCAGGGGTCCTACGAGCAGTACTTC.